What follows is one TCR beta chain and its context. MiXCR, applied by TCRdb to the 5' RACE reads, yields one record per CDR3 protein. This table holds some 100,000 distinct CDR3 sequences, roughly 14% found once. The sample belongs to a study of early T cells in non-severe SARS-CoV-2 infection. The CDR3 is 13 amino acids. V lost 3 bases, J lost 1 base, and 6 bases lay in between. The TCR sequence derives from an adult who was a healthcare worker with PCR-confirmed SARS-CoV-2 infection or an uninfected control (not recorded which). V is TRBV12-3 or TRBV12-4 and J is TRBJ1-1; D remains unclear. Material: whole blood. The DNA of the CDR3 is TGTGCCAGCAGTTTGTCAGGGAACACTGAAGCTTTCTTT. Amino acids: CASSLSGNTEAFF.